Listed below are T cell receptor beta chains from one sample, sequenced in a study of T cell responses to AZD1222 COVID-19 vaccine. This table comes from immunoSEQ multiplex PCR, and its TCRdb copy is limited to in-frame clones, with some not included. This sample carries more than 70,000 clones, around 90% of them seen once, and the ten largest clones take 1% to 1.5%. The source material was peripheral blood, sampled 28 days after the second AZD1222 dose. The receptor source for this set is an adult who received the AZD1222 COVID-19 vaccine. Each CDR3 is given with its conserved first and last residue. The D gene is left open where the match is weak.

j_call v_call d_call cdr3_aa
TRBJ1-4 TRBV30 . CAWARDTGSNEKLFF
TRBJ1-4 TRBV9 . CASSGGALNEKLFF
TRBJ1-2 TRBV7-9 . CASSWEDGFRYTF
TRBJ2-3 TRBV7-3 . CASSPLSGTDTQYF
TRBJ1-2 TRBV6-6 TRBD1 CASSIPGQGDGYTF
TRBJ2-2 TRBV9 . CASSGQDPLVGELFF
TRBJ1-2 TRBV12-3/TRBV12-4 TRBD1 CASSSTGGDGYTF
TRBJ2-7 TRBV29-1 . CSVEDRKVEQYF
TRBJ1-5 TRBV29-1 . CSVEDWGGGQHF
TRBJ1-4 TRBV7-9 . CASRRWDPSNEKLFF
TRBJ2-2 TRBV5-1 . CASSFLPGNNAGELFF
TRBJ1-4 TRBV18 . CASSPSSLNEKLFF
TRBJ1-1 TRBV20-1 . CSASQGTEAFF
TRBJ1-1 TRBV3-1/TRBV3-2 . CASSQESRRGRAEAFF
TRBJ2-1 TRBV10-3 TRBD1 CAITDPRAGTGSYNEQFF
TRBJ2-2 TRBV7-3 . CASRSRRNLGGLNTGELFF
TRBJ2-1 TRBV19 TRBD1 CASSARDRIYNEQFF
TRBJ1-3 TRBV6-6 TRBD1 CASSLTGEKGGNTIYF
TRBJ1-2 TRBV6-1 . CASSERVEGDGYTF
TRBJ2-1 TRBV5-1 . CATRLNGNEQFF
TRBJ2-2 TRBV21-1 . CASLGQANTGELFF
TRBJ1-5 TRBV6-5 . CASSYLRGEDQPQHF
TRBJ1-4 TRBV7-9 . CASSSSSTNEKLFF
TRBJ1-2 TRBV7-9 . CASSLGGPATHYGYTF
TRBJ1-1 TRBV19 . CASSIPHANTEAFF
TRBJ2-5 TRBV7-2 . CASSFGARETQYF
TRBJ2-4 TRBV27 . CASSPGGRGNIQYF
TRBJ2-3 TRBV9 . CASSGLGTIDTQYF
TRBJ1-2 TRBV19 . CASSMRGADGYTF
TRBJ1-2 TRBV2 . CASSRPAQDGYTF
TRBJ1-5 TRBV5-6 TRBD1 CASSLRGGTGGSNQPQHF
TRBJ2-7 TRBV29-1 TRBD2 CSVEDPSGSSYEQYF
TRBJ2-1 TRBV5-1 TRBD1 CASSQGQDYNEQFF
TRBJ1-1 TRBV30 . CAWSVGRPEAFF
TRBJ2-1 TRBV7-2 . CASSYRDRYNEQFF
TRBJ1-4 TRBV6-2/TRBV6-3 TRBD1 CASSKTGNEKLFF
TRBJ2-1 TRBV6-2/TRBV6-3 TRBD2 CASSYYRLAMYNEQFF
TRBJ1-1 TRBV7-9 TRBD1 CASASPQGWATEAFF
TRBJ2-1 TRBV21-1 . CASSKADEASGEKRRNEQFF
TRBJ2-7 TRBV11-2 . CASSLDGGVKGFEQYF
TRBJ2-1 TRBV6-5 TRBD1 CASSPGQGSYNEQFF
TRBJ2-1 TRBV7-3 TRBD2 CASSLSGSNNEQFF
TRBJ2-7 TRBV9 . CASSVGAVIYEQYF
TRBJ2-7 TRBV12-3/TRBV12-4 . CASSLWTSYEQYF
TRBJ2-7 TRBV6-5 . CASSYGGVDYEQYF
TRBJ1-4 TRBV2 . CASREAGNEKLFF
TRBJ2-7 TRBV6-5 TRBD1 CATSEDRGRYEQYF
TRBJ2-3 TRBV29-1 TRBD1 CSVEEPPGGRGVSTDTQYF
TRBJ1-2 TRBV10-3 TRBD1 CAISESTGEIGGYTF